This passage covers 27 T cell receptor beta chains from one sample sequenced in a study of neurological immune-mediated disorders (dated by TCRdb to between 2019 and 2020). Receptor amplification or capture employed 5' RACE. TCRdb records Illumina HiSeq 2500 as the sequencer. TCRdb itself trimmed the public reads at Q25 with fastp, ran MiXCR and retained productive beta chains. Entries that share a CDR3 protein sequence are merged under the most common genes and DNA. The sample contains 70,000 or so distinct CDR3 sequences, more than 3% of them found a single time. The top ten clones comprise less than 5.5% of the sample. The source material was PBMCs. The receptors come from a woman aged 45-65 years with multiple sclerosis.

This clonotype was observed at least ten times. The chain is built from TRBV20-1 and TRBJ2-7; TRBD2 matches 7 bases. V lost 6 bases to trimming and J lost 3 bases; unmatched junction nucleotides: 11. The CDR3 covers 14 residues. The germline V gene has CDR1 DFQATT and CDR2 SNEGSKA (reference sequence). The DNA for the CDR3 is TGCAGTGCCCTGGACCCGGGCGGGAGCTACGAGCAGTACTTC. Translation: CSALDPGGSYEQYF.

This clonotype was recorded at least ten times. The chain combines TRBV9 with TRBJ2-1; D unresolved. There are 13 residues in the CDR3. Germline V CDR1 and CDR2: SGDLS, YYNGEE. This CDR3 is CASSRAVYNEQFF. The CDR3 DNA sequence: TGTGCTTCGTCGAGAGCTGTATACAATGAGCAGTTCTTC. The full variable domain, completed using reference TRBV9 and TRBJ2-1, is DSGVTQTPKHLITATGQRVTLRCSPRSGDLSVYWYQQSLDQGLQFLIQYYNGEERAKGNILERFSAQQFPDLHSELNLSSLELGDSALYFCASSRAVYNEQFFGPGTRLTVL.

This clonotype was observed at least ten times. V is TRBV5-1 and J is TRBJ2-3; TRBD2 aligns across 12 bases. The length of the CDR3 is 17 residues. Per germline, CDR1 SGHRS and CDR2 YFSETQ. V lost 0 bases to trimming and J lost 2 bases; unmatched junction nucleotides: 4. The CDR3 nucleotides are TGCGCCAGCAGCTTGGATTCTAGCGGGGGGGTCACAGATACGCAGTATTTT. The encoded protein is CASSLDSSGGVTDTQYF.

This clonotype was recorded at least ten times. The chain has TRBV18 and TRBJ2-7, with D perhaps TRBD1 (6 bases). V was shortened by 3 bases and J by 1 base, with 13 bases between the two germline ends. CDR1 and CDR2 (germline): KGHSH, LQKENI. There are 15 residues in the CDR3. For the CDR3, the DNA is TGTGCCAGCTCACCGAACCGGGACACGTCCTACGAGCAGTACTTC. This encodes CASSPNRDTSYEQYF.

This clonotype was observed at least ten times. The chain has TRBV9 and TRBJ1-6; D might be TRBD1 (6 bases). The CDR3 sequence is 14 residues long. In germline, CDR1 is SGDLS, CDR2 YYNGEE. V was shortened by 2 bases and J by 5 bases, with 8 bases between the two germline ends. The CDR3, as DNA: TGTGCCAGCAGCGTGGGGGGCCATAATTCACCCCTCCACTTT. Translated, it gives CASSVGGHNSPLHF.

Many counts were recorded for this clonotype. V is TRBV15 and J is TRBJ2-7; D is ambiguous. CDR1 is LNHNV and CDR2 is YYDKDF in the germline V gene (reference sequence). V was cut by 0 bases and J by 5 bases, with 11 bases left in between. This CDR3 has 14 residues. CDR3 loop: CATSRDRNVHEQYF. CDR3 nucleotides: TGTGCCACCAGCAGAGATCGGAACGTTCACGAGCAGTACTTC.

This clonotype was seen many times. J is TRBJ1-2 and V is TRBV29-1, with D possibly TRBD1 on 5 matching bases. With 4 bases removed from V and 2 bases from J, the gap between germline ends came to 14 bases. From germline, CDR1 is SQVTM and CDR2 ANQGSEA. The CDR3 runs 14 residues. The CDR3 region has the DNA TGCAGCGTTGGGGTGGGACGGGTAAACTATGGCTACACCTTC. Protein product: CSVGVGRVNYGYTF. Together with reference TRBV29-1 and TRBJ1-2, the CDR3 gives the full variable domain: SAVISQKPSRDICQRGTSLTIQCQVDSQVTMMFWYRQQPGQSLTLIATANQGSEATYESGFVIDKFPISRPNLTFSTLTVSNMSPEDSSIYLCSVGVGRVNYGYTFGSGTRLTVV.

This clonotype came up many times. The CDR3 DNA reads as TGCGCCAGCAGCTTGGCCGGCAGGGGAGGAGAGACCCAGTACTTC. It is translated as CASSLAGRGGETQYF. The V gene is TRBV5-1, the J gene TRBJ2-5, with D perhaps TRBD1 or TRBD2 (6 bases each). This CDR3 contains 15 residues. Trimming cost V 0 bases and J 4 bases, with 13 bases left between them. In germline, CDR1 is SGHRS, CDR2 YFSETQ.

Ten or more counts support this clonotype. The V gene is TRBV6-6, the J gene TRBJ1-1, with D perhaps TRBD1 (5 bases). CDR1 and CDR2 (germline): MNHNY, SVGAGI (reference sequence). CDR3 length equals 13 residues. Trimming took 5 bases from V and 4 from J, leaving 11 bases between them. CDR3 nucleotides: TGTGCCAGCAGTCAGGGAACGAGCACTGAAGCTTTCTTT. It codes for CASSQGTSTEAFF.

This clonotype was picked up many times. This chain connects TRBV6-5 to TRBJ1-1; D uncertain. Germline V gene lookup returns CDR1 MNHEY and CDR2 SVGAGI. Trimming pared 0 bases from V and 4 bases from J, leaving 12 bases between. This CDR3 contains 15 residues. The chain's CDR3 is CASSYSSPGRTEAFF. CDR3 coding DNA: TGTGCCAGCAGTTACTCGAGCCCGGGTCGCACTGAAGCTTTCTTT.

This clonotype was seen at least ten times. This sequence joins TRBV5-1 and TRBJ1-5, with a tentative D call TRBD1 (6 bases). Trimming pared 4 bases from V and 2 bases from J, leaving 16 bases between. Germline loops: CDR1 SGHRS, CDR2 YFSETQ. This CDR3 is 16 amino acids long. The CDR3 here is CASSQGPGIGNQPQHF. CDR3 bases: TGCGCCAGCAGCCAGGGGCCCGGGATAGGCAATCAGCCCCAGCATTTT.

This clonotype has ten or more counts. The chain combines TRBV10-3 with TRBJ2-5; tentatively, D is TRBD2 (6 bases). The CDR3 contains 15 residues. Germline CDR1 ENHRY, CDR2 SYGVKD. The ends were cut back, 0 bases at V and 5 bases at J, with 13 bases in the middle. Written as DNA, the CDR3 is TGTGCCATCAGTGAGTCGGCGGGACCAGGGGAGACCCAGTACTTC. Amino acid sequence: CAISESAGPGETQYF.

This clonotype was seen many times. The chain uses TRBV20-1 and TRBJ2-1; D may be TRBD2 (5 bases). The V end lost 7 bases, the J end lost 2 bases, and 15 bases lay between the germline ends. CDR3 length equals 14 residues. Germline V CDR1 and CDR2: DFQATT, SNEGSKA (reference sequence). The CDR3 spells CSVRHGETYNEQFF. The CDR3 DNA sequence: TGCAGTGTGAGGCACGGGGAAACCTACAATGAGCAGTTCTTC.

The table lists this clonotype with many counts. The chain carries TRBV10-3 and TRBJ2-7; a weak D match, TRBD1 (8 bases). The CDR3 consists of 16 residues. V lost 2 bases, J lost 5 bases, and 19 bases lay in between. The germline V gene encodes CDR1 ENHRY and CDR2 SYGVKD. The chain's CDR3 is CAISEPLGQGLNEQYF. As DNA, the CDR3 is TGTGCCATCAGTGAGCCGCTCGGACAGGGACTAAACGAGCAGTACTTC.

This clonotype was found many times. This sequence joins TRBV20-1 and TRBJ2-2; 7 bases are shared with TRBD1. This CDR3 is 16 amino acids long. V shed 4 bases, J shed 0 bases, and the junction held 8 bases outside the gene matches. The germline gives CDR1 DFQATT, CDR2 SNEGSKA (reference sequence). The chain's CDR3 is CSATTGTETNTGELFF. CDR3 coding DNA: TGCAGTGCTACCACCGGGACAGAAACGAACACCGGGGAGCTGTTTTTT.

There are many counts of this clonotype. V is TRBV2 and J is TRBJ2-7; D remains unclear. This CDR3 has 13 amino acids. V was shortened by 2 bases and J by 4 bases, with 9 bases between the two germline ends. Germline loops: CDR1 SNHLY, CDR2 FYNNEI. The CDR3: CASSESDLYEQYV. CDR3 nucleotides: TGTGCCAGCAGTGAATCGGATTTGTACGAGCAGTACGTC.

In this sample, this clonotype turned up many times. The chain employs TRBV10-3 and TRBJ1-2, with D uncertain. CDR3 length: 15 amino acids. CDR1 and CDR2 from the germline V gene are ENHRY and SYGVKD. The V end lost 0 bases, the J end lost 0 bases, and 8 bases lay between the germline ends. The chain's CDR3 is CAISESGGTNYGYTF. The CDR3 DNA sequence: TGTGCCATCAGTGAGTCCGGAGGTACTAACTATGGCTACACCTTC.

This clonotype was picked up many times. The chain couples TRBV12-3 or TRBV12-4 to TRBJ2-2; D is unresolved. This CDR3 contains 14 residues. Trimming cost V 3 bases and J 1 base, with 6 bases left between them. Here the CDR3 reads CASSFAQNTGELFF. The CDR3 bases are TGTGCCAGCAGTTTCGCCCAGAACACCGGGGAGCTGTTTTTT.

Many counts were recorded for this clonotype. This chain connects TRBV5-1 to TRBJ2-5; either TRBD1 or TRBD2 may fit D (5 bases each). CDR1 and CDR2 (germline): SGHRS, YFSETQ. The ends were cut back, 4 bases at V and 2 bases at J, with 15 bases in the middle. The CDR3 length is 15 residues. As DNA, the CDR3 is TGCGCCAGCAGCGGGAGCCCTAGGGGTCAAGAGACCCAGTACTTC. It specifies CASSGSPRGQETQYF. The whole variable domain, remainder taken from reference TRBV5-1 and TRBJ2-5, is KAGVTQTPRYLIKTRGQQVTLSCSPISGHRSVSWYQQTPGQGLQFLFEYFSETQRNKGNFPGRFSGRQFSNSRSEMNVSTLELGDSALYLCASSGSPRGQETQYFGPGTRLLVL.

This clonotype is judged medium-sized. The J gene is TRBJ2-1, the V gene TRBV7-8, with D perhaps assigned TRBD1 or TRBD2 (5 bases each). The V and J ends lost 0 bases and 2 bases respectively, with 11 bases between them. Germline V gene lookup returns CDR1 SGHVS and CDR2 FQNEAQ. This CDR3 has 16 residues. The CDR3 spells CASSLAPGGTYNEQFF. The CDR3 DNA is TGTGCCAGCAGCTTAGCGCCTGGGGGTACCTACAATGAGCAGTTCTTC.

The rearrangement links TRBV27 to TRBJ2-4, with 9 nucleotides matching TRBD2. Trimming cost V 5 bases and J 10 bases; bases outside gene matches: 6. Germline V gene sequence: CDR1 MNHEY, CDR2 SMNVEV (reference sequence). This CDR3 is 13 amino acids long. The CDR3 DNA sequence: TGTGCCAGCAGTCCCGGGACTAGCTTTATTCAGTACTTC. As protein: CASSPGTSFIQYF.

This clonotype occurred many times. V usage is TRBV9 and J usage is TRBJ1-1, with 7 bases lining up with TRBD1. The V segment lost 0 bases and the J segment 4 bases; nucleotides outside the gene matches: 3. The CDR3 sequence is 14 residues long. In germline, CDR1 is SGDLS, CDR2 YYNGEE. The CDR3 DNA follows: TGTGCCAGCAGCGTAGATGCAGGGGGCACTGAAGCTTTCTTT. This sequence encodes CASSVDAGGTEAFF.

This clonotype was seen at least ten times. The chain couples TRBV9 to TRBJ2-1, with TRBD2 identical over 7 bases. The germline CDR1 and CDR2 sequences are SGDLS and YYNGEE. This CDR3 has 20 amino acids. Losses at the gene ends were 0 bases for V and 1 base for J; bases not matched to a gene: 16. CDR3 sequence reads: CASSVAGRGLHMLSYNEQFF. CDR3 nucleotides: TGTGCCAGCAGCGTAGCGGGACGGGGACTACACATGCTTTCCTACAATGAGCAGTTCTTC.

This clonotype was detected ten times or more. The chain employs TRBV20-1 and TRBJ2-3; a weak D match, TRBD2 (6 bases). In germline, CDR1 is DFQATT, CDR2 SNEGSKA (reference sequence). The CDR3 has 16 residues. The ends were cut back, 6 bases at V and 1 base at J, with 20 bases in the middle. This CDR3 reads CSAGGVGFRGTDTQYF. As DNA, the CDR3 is TGCAGTGCCGGCGGGGTTGGCTTTCGGGGCACAGATACGCAGTATTTT.

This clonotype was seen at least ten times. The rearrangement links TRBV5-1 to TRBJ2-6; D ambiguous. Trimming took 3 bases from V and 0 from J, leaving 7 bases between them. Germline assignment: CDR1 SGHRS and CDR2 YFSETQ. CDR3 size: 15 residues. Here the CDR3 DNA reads TGCGCCAGCAGCTGGTCTCCCTCTGGGGCCAACGTCCTGACTTTC. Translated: CASSWSPSGANVLTF.

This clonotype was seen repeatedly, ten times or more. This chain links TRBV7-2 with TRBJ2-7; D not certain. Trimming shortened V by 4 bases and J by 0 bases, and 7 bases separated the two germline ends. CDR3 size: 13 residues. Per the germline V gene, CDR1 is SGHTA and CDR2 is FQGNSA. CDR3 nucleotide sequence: TGTGCCAGCAGCTGGGCGCGCTCCTACGAGCAGTACTTC. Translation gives CASSWARSYEQYF.

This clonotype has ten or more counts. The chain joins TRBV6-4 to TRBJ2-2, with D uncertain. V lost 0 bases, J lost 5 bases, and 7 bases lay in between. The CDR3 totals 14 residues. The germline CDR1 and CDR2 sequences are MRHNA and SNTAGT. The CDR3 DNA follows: TGTGCCAGCAGTGACTCACCGGAGACCGGGGAGCTGTTTTTT. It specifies CASSDSPETGELFF.